This T cell receptor (beta chain) was recovered during a study of shared clonotypes between healthy human individuals. Overall study context: CD4 naive and CD4 memory each took three plates per donor, while CD8 naive took two and CD8 memory one.

Terminally differentiated effector memory CD45RA+ cells were excluded by CCR7 positive selection of CD45RO-negative cells. V was clipped by 0 bases and J by 1 base; unmatched bases: 4. Germline V gene sequence: CDR1 SGDLS, CDR2 YYNGEE. This CDR3 is built from 17 residues. DNA at about 0.2 ug, around 30,000 T cell genomes, went into sorted-subset replicate PCRs. Original processing methods: Because ImmunoSEQ provided only junction sequences with no quality scores, the filtering differed. Generated by immunoSEQ multiplex PCR, the TCRdb table keeps only in-frame clones and is missing some. That table supplies the V and J calls and clone size; D and trimming were determined from the DNA. The sample lists around 640,000 clones; approximately 96% were seen once.

Sequencing was carried out using naive CD8+ T cells sorted from blood. This rearrangement joins TRBV9 to TRBJ2-1; 10 nucleotides line up with TRBD2. The TCR originated in a woman under 40 in good health. This CDR3 reads CASSVDIAGGSYNEQFF. Written as DNA, the CDR3 is TGTGCCAGCAGCGTAGATATAGCGGGAGGTTCCTACAATGAGCAGTTCTTC.